The 26 T cell receptor beta chains listed next were all sequenced from one sample in a study of monozygotic twins with inflammatory bowel disease. TCRdb reprocessed the 5' RACE reads, keeping one entry per CDR3 protein, no DNA. The listing records about 380,000 distinct CDR3 sequences. The sequencing input was blood. The receptors come from a human donor with ulcerative colitis or Crohn's disease, or a healthy co-twin of an affected twin (not recorded which).

The chain joins TRBV2 to TRBJ2-1. The CDR3 has 12 residues. Germline V gives CDR1 SNHLY, CDR2 FYNNEI. The CDR3 region is CASSPWSNEQFF.

The CDR3 spells CSVAEGPGYEQYF. The J gene is TRBJ2-7, the V gene TRBV29-1; TCRdb picks TRBD2, but there is no DNA to check that call. This CDR3 spans 13 amino acids. Per the germline V gene, CDR1 is SQVTM and CDR2 is ANQGSEA.

The rearrangement links TRBV6-2 or TRBV6-3 to TRBJ1-5; TCRdb reports TRBD1, a call that lacks DNA to check it against. Germline CDR1 and CDR2: MNHEY and SVGEGT. This CDR3 region has 19 residues. The CDR3 reads CASSYNPRKEQGADQPQHF.

This chain joins TRBV30 and TRBJ2-7; absent DNA, TCRdb's TRBD2 call cannot be checked. CDR1 GTSNPN and CDR2 SVGIG come from the germline V gene (reference sequence). The length of the CDR3 is 13 residues. The CDR3 protein is CAWTAGGYYEQYF.

The chain combines TRBV6-2 or TRBV6-3 with TRBJ2-1; the D gene TCRdb calls, TRBD1, cannot be checked with no DNA. CDR1 and CDR2 (germline): MNHEY, SVGEGT. The CDR3 length is 15 residues. CDR3 loop: CASRPGRSSYNEQFF.

The gene calls are TRBV29-1 and TRBJ1-3; TCRdb's assignment of TRBD1 cannot be checked, as there is no DNA. This CDR3 has 13 residues. Looked up from germline, CDR1 is SQVTM and CDR2 is ANQGSEA. This CDR3 reads CSVGGHDGNTIYF.

The chain uses TRBV12-3 or TRBV12-4 and TRBJ2-1. The CDR3 covers 14 residues. CDR3 residues: CASSFFPSYNEQFF.

V is TRBV12-3 or TRBV12-4 and J is TRBJ2-7; there is no DNA to check the TCRdb D call of TRBD1. The CDR3 extends over 15 amino acids. CDR3 loop: CASRLGTQGPYEQYF.

V and J are TRBV20-1 and TRBJ1-6. The length of the CDR3 is 17 residues. Looked up from germline, CDR1 is DFQATT and CDR2 is SNEGSKA (reference sequence). The CDR3 loop is CSAVRTKGEAPNSPLHF.

The rearrangement uses TRBV12-3 or TRBV12-4 and TRBJ1-1; TCRdb indicates TRBD1, and absent DNA this call remains unverified. CDR3 length equals 16 residues. This CDR3 is CASSLAEGQVNTEAFF.

The gene calls are TRBV27 and TRBJ1-1. This CDR3 region has 14 residues. The germline gives CDR1 MNHEY, CDR2 SMNVEV (reference sequence). CDR3 residues: CASSLGGPGTEAFF.

This chain uses TRBV7-2 with TRBJ2-7. The CDR3 runs to 15 residues. Germline V lookup: CDR1 SGHTA, CDR2 FQGNSA. CDR3 residues: CASSLGSDLIYEQYF.

This chain uses TRBV10-3 with TRBJ1-1. Germline assignment: CDR1 ENHRY and CDR2 SYGVKD. The CDR3 consists of 15 residues. The CDR3 loop is CAIRNTYLPNTEAFF.

The rearrangement uses TRBV20-1 and TRBJ1-1; TCRdb's D gene call, TRBD1, goes unchecked for lack of DNA. Germline lookup yields CDR1 DFQATT and CDR2 SNEGSKA (reference sequence). The CDR3 runs to 12 residues. CDR3 in amino acids: CSAYHRTVGAFF.

The chain carries TRBV10-3 and TRBJ2-3; TCRdb indicates TRBD1, and absent DNA this call remains unverified. The CDR3 is 20 residues long. Germline lookup yields CDR1 ENHRY and CDR2 SYGVKD. CDR3 region: CAISPRTGARATSSTNTQYF.

V gene TRBV18 combines with J gene TRBJ2-5; TCRdb's D call of TRBD1 is untestable without DNA. This CDR3 has 15 residues. CDR1 is KGHSH, CDR2 LQKENI, per germline. CDR3: CASSPAGHNQETQYF.

The chain is built from TRBV5-6 and TRBJ1-6. CDR1 and CDR2 from the germline V gene are SGHDT and YYEEEE. This CDR3 is built from 15 residues. CDR3: CASSFQQVLNSPLHF.

This rearrangement joins TRBV4-3 to TRBJ1-1; lacking DNA, the TRBD1 call made by TCRdb goes unchecked. The V gene's germline CDR1 is LGHNA and CDR2 YSLEER. CDR3 length: 16 residues. Here the CDR3 reads CASSRLTGSQDTEAFF.

This chain connects TRBV18 to TRBJ2-7. The length of the CDR3 is 13 residues. The germline CDR1 and CDR2 sequences are KGHSH and LQKENI. CDR3 sequence reads: CASSPGISYEQYF.

V gene TRBV2 combines with J gene TRBJ2-6; without DNA, the TCRdb call of TRBD2 cannot be checked. The CDR3 is made up of 16 amino acids. Looked up from germline, CDR1 is SNHLY and CDR2 is FYNNEI. CDR3 protein: CASTGLRATGANVLTF.

V and J are TRBV12-3 or TRBV12-4 and TRBJ2-5; TCRdb picks TRBD1, but there is no DNA to check that call. The CDR3 runs to 15 residues. CDR3 protein: CASSFSGQGLWTQYF.

V is TRBV6-4 and J is TRBJ2-3; checking the TCRdb D call of TRBD1 is not possible without DNA. Per germline, CDR1 MRHNA and CDR2 SNTAGT. The CDR3 has 15 residues. The CDR3 spells CASSDSAGGSDTQYF.

This chain joins TRBV4-3 and TRBJ2-7. CDR3 length: 13 residues. The germline V gene has CDR1 LGHNA and CDR2 YSLEER. CDR3 protein: CASSQLGTYEQYF.

The chain couples TRBV20-1 to TRBJ2-7; TCRdb picks TRBD1, but there is no DNA to check that call. This CDR3 has 16 amino acids. The germline gives CDR1 DFQATT, CDR2 SNEGSKA (reference sequence). The CDR3 region is CSQGDRGRRATYEQYF.

The CDR3 loop is CASSLETVDINQPQHF. This chain links TRBV7-9 with TRBJ1-5; TCRdb reports TRBD1, a call that lacks DNA to check it against. Germline CDR1 SEHNR, CDR2 FQNEAQ (reference sequence). The CDR3 runs 16 residues.

This chain's CDR3 is CASSIGTSGPYEQYF. V and J are TRBV7-9 and TRBJ2-7; TCRdb names TRBD2, which stays unverified in the absence of DNA. The CDR3 covers 15 residues. CDR1 and CDR2 from the germline V gene are SEHNR and FQNEAQ (reference sequence).